This is a list of T cell receptor beta chains from one sample in a study of blood T cells in healthy people across ages. One entry per CDR3 protein results from TCRdb running MiXCR on the 5' RACE reads. The sample includes 1 million or so distinct CDR3 sequences, around 43% of them seen just once. The sequenced material came from blood. These receptors came from a woman in her sixties in good health. Both conserved end residues are part of each CDR3. A D gene is named only where the DNA matches it firmly. The listing skips clone size in some rows; elsewhere it reads once, few, many or a size class.

clone_size d_call v_call cdr3_aa
few TRBD1 TRBV29-1 CSAAGTGGVETQYF
- - TRBV11-1 CASSLVRWTEAFF
- - TRBV2 CASSKGVAIVETRYF
few - TRBV27 CASRGDNYYEQYF
few - TRBV27 CASSLSAGEETQYF
- TRBD1 TRBV6-2/TRBV6-3 CASSRYRGRGSYEQYF
once - TRBV11-1 CASSLIGPSVETQYF
- TRBD2 TRBV5-1 CASSGGSGETRYF
- TRBD2 TRBV20-1 CSASGRGLWGTIQYF
- - TRBV20-1 CSARVGNIQYF
many - TRBV9 CASSVDGSYEQYF
- - TRBV9 CASSVQATPHVDEQFF
many TRBD2 TRBV20-1 CSAGGGTSGKDTQYF
- TRBD2 TRBV7-2 CTSSPGTSGTNEQFF
- TRBD1 TRBV29-1 CSVARQGGTYEQYF
few TRBD2 TRBV7-2 CASSYAIAGVANIQYF
many - TRBV5-1 CASSFRRSSYEQYF